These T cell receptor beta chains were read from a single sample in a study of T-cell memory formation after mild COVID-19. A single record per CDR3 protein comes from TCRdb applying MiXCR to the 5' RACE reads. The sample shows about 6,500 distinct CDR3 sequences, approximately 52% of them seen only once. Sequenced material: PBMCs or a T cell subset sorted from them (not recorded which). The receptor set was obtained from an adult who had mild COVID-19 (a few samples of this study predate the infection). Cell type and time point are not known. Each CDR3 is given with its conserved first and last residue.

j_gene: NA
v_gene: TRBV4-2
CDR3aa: CASSPDRGRYQETQYF

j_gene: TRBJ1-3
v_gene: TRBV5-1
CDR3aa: CASSLTGTGVISGNTIYF

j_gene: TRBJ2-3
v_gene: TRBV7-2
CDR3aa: CASSPYSDTQYF

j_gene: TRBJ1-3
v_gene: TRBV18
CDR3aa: CASSQGAGNTIYF

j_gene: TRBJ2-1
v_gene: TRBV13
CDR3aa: CASSTRTGDYNEQFF

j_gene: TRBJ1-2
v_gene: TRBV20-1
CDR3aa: CSARVPTGGHYGYTF

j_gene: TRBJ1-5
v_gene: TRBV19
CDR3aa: CASSNRLLGDRGFNQPQHF

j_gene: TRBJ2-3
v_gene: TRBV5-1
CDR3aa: CASSSVLAGGSDTQYF

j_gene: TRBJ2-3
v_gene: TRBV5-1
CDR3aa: CASTPGQGVLAGVTDTQYF

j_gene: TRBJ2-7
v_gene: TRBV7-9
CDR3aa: CASSAGTGVYEQYF

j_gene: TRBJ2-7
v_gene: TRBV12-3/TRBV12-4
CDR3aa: CASSFGTGVGNEQYF

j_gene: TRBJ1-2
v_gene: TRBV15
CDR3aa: CATSREGQEANYGYTF

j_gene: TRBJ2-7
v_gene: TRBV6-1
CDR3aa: CASSGNSGSSYEQYF

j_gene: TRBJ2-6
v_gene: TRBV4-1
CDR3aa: CASSLRSRSGANVLTF

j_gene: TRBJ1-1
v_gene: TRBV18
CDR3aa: CASSQGVNTEAFF

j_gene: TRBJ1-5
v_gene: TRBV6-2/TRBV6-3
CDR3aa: CASSIRRTGGHQPQHF

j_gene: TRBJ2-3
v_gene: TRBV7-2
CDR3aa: CASSLGRGADTQYF

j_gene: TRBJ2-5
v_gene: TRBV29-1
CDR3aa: CSVEILGGLETQYF

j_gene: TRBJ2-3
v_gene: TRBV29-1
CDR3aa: CSAPGLAKDTQYF

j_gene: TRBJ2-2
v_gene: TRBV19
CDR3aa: CASSWTQGSTGELFF

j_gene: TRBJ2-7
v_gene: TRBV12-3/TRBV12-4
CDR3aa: CASSLSNSYEQYF

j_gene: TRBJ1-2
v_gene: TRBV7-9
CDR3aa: CASSLTGTNDGYTF

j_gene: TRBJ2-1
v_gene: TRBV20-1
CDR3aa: CSAGVSANNEQFF

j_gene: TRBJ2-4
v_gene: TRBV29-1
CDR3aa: CSVTGLAGPGDIQYF

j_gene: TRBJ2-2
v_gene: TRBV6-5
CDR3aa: CASSYLSSTGTGELFF

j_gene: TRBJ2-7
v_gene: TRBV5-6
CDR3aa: CASSADRVREQYF

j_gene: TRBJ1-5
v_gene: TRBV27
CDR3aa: CASSLGTGGNGNQPQHF

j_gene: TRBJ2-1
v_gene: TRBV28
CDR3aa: CASSLLSRGSYNEQFF

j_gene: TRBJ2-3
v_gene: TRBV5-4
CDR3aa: CASRGGLAVGTDTQYF

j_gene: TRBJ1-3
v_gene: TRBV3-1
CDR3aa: CASSPSAGNTIYF

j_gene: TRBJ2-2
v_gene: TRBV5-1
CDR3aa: CASRVRGNTGELFF

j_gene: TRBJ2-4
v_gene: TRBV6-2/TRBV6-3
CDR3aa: CASSYEDRGLDIQYF

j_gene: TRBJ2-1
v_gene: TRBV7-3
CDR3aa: CASSLMTGTGFNEQFF

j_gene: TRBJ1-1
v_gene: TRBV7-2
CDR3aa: CASSISSTEAFF

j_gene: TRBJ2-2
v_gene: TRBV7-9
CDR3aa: CASSLQDTGELFF

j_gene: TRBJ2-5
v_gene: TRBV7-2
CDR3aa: CASSFGLTSETQYF

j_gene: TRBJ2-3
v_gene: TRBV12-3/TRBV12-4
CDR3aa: CASSFWQGIDTQYF

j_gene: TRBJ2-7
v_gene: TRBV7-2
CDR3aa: CASSLVGLASQYF

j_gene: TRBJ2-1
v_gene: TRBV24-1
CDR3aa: CATSEVAWDEQFF

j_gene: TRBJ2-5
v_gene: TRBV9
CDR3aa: CASSVGGLAYETQYF

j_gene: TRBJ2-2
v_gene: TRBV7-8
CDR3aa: CASIAGANTGELFF

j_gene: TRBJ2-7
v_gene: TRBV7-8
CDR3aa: CASSSHGRTSGSYEQYF

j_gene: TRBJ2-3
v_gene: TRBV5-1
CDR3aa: CASSLATTDTQYF

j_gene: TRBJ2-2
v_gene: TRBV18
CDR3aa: CASSDTGELFF

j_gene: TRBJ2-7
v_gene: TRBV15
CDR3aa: CATSSLRGSYEQYF

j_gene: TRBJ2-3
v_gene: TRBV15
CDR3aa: CATSSLPRGLRTDTQYF

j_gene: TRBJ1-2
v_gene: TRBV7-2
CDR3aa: CASSLVILGEYGYTF

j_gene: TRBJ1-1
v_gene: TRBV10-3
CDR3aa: CAISDSRTGVTEAFF

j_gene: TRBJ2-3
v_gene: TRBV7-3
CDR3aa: CASPDSPDF

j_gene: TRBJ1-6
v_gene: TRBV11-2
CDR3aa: CASSSRLRGGNSPLHF